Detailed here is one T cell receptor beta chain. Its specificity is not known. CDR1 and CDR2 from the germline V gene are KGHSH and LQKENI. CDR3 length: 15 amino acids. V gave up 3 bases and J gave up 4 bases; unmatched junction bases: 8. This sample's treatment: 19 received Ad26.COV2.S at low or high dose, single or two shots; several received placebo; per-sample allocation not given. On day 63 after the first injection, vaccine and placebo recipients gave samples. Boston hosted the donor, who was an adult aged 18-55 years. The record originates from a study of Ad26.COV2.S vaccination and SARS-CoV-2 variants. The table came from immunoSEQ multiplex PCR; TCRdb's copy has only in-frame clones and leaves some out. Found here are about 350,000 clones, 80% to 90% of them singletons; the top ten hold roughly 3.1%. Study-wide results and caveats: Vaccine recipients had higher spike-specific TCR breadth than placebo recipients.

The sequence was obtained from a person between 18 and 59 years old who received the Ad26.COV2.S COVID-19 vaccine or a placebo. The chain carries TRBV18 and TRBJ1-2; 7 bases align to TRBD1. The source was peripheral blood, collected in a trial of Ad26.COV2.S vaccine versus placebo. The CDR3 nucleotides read TGTGCCAGCTCACCCGCAGGGGGAAGGGGCTATGGCTACACCTTC. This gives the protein CASSPAGGRGYGYTF. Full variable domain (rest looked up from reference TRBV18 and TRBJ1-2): NAGVMQNPRHLVRRRGQEARLRCSPMKGHSHVYWYRQLPEEGLKFMVYLQKENIIDESGMPKERFSAEFPKEGPSILRIQQVVRGDSAAYFCASSPAGGRGYGYTFGSGTRLTVV.